This T cell receptor (beta chain) was retrieved from a study of cytomegalovirus exposure and HLA in healthy donors (dated by TCRdb to 2016 to 2017). Some background on the complete study: According to an earlier analysis of 550 to 750 of the donors, some 170 million T cells yielded roughly 110 million unique TCR beta sequences and roughly 280 Gb of sequence data. Around 330 gigabases of sequencing data and approximately 91 million unique TCR sequences made up an early release that covered several hundred HLA-typed donors. The genetic ancestry cluster associated with self-reported Caucasian donors included 80% to 90% of the approximately 430 genotyped donors. The study aimed to test whether signatures of past pathogen exposure could be identified by cataloging public T cell receptors. The T cell repertoires of 666 subjects were profiled by immunosequencing and related to cytomegalovirus serostatus. Along with the approximately 650-subject first cohort, a separate validation cohort of about 110 different subjects was used. High-throughput TCR immunosequencing, statistical association of individual TCRs with disease status, and machine learning were combined to predict cytomegalovirus infection status. To study patterns of TCR occurrence, a later analysis re-analyzed previously published TCR beta repertoires from several hundred donors and added high-resolution HLA genotyping. Rather than using new phenotypic data, the later analysis identified candidate immune exposures from TCR beta sequences and from how often those sequences occurred across donors. In an earlier analysis of 587 of the donors, high-throughput TCR beta sequencing was used to judge whether each TCR beta V gene segment behaved as functional or pseudogenic. Alongside the repertoire data, information on donor age, sex, ethnicity and CMV serostatus was compiled. A later genetic analysis took genome-wide SNP genotypes for about three fifths of the roughly 670 donors and used that subset as a discovery cohort. Every discovery cohort repertoire had been produced on one sequencing platform. HLA typing covered class I and class II loci at four-digit resolution. The number of donors typed differed by locus, with about 629-630 for A, B, C, DRB1 and DQB1, more than 500 for DQA1, 600 to 610 for DPA1, and 450 to 480 for DPB1. A handful of DR-DQ haplotypes were treated as single units for association and clustering because of strong linkage in the cohort. Across under 500 genotyped donors of the cohort, an average of approximately 200,000 unique TCR beta nucleotide sequences per donor were sequenced, and roughly a sixth of those sequences were non-productive. Overall study outcomes, separate from this receptor: In vitro tests confirmed that three of the cytomegalovirus-associated TCR beta chains recognize cytomegalovirus antigens. It was suggested by the authors that the approach could potentially be generalized to other disease states and immunological phenotypes. About 15 rarely observed V segments, including chromosome 9 orphons, were excluded from the earlier analysis of a few hundred of the donors because counts were too low. Only TCR beta chains were sequenced in this cohort, and the absence of alpha or paired-chain data limited detectable features. A later analysis found that most CMV-associated TCR beta chains appeared HLA-restricted, with HLA associations seemingly driven largely by CMV exposure. A further reported finding was that TCR beta sequences accurately predicted the HLA-A and HLA-B alleles for most subjects in the first cohort. The sequencing pipeline was judged likely to have produced a cluster of highly shared sequence variants as a technical artifact. CMV serostatus was the only immune exposure information available for the cohort. Correlated functional status among segregating V segments might be attributable to linkage disequilibrium, but an unknown experimental factor could not be ruled out. The 87-base-pair reads could not distinguish some IMGT-functional V segments, including TRBV6-2 and TRBV6-3, so those segments were excluded. A later analysis found that HLA-associated TCR beta chains were more clonally expanded and had lower generation probabilities than equally common non-associated chains. An earlier analysis of some 560 of the donors showed that most TCR beta V segments appeared in productive rearrangements either about 90% or about 30% of the time, which broadly matched IMGT annotations. Because HLA typing was missing for some donors at each locus, association tests included only the typed subset. Most TCR sequences were seen in very few donors, while some public TCRs were found in many individuals. Presence/absence analyses assumed roughly uniform sequencing depth across donors, an assumption that may not hold. At a false discovery rate of 0.05, a later analysis linked around 17,000 TCR beta sequences to specific HLA alleles. A later analysis reported that several top co-occurrence clusters appeared linked to parvovirus B19, influenza, CMV and Epstein-Barr virus. A later genetic analysis reported fewer N-insertions in productive TCRs among donors in an Asian-associated ancestry cluster than the roughly 700-donor mean. In a later analysis, TCR association rates were found to vary across HLA loci, with the most associated TCRs seen for DRB1 alleles and the fewest for HLA-C alleles. The study gave a list of roughly 150 TCR beta chains associated with cytomegalovirus. A later genetic analysis associated a missense DCLRE1C variant with V-gene and J-gene trimming of TCR beta chains, and an independent cohort replicated the association. Cytomegalovirus status was reported to be diagnosed by the classifier with high specificity and sensitivity in both the original and validation cohorts. Assigning TCR associations to individual alleles was difficult when HLA alleles, especially DR and DQ, strongly co-occurred.

The cohort was made up of 666 healthy bone marrow donors. At the time of sampling, every cohort member was nominally healthy, though immune exposures that went unrecorded were likely present. The donor was CMV seropositive and belonged to the group of 270 or so seropositive cohort members. Each donor provided a peripheral blood sample, and peripheral blood mononuclear cells were used for TCR beta sequencing. Genomic DNA was extracted from the blood cell samples with the Qiagen DNeasy Blood Extraction Kit. Comments on this clone: What antigen it recognizes has not been identified. Qualities for individual bases were not recorded, and no much larger clone is one base off.

The trim is 8 bases for V and 10 bases for J, with a gap of 23 bases between the germline ends. Inclusive of the bounding cysteine and phenylalanine, the CDR3 is 14 residues long. Only the CDR3 part of the read is kept: 42 bases, read in frame from the first base. Via the germline V gene (reference sequence), CDR1 is MNHEY and CDR2 SMNVEV. Library construction relied on the immunoSEQ multiplex PCR assay. For the multiplex PCR, a mixture combining 60 forward primers for TCR Vbeta segments and 13 reverse primers for TCR Jbeta segments was used. A multiplex PCR assay on genomic DNA amplified the CDR3 region of rearranged TCR beta genes. On the Illumina HiSeq System, the amplified TCR beta libraries were sequenced as 87-base-pair reads. In the original analysis: A later analysis counted about 80 million unique TCR beta chains across the 550 to 750 repertoires, and roughly 9.9 million of these chains were shared by at least two donors. A nearest-neighbor algorithm error-corrected the raw reads and collapsed the reads into unique sequences, merging closely related sequences to remove PCR and sequencing errors. Alignment of CDR3 sequences to IMGT reference sequences was used to assign V, D and J gene segments. For a sequence to be retained, a match of at least six nucleotides to both a V gene segment and a J gene segment was required. A rearrangement was called productive if the CDR3 had no stop codons and remained in frame with V and J, and every other rearrangement was called non-productive. Following IMGT convention, CDR3 was defined as the stretch from the second conserved V-encoded cysteine up to the conserved J-encoded phenylalanine. The earlier analysis of some 550 of the donors excluded any sequence lacking an unambiguous match to a single V gene segment. In an earlier analysis of 587 of the donors, V segments were called functional above 56.7% productive rearrangements and were called segregating when the between-donor standard deviation exceeded 5%. To diagnose cytomegalovirus status from the catalog of TCR beta chain sequences, a statistical classification framework was built. A later analysis assigned V and J genes by comparing TCR nucleotide sequences with IMGT/GENE-DB human TR gene sequences. In a later analysis, CDR3 sequences and most-parsimonious VDJ recombination scenarios were assigned using the TCRdist pipeline. In a later analysis, each TCR beta chain was defined by its CDR3 amino acid sequence together with its V-gene family, and reads lacking a unique V-gene family were excluded. To address suspected cross-contamination and a sequencing artifact, a later analysis removed several hundred highly shared, low-generation-probability nucleotide sequences. In a later analysis, a clonal expansion index for each public chain was calculated from normalized within-repertoire ranks of inferred template counts. In a later analysis, generation probabilities were computed using a VDJ recombination model fitted to out-of-frame rearrangements, and the results were checked against IGoR. A later analysis scored TCR-TCR, TCR-HLA and TCR-CMV co-occurrence with hypergeometric tests, applying a repertoire-size bias correction to TCR pairs. A later analysis estimated false discovery rates by permuting HLA or CMV assignments 20 times. In a later analysis, co-occurring TCRs were grouped using DBSCAN, and TCRdist sequence similarity was added for clustering within HLA-allele-positive subsets. Repertoires with fewer than 30,000 or more than 120,000 public chains were left out of co-occurrence clustering, as were four to six repertoires with anomalous nucleotide sharing. In its TCRdb copy, this immuneACCESS table keeps in-frame sequences only and misses some clones. Where compared with another copy, unresolved V genes explain less than half of these, and the others have no known cause. V, J and clone size are those of that table, while D and trimming were read from the DNA. The sample table holds 150,000 to 200,000 clones, of which approximately 80% were seen once. The biggest ten clones account for 7% of the sample.

The sequenced sample consisted of PBMCs. The chain was built from TRBV27 and TRBJ1-1, with an unclear D gene assignment. This TCR was recovered from a woman between 40 and 55 years old in good health and CMV-seropositive. The CDR3 loop reads CASWNIPGREGAFF. The nucleotide sequence is TGTGCCAGCTGGAACATTCCGGGGAGGGAGGGAGCTTTCTTT.